This T cell receptor (beta chain) derives from a study of STAT5B mutations in CD4+ large granular lymphocyte leukemia. Trimming took 4 bases from V and 1 from J; bases not matched to a gene: 16. Germline CDR1 is SGHKS and CDR2 is YYEKEE (reference sequence). There are 18 residues in the CDR3. The protocol was immunoSEQ multiplex PCR, while the TCRdb copy is restricted to in-frame clones and leaves out a portion. The data hold approximately 30,000 clones, with roughly three quarters observed a single time. This clonotype was obtained from a human donor in good health. The V gene is TRBV5-5, the J gene TRBJ1-1, with 7 bases lining up with TRBD1. The sequencing input was CD4+ T cells from blood buffy coats. This chain's CDR3 is CASSPLPKGQSSNTEAFF. CDR3 DNA: TGTGCCAGCAGCCCCCTGCCAAAGGGACAGTCATCGAACACTGAAGCTTTCTTT.